These 6 T cell receptor beta chains came from one sample sequenced in a study of control samples from healthy donors and cancer patients. Libraries were prepared by immunoSEQ multiplex PCR; TCRdb keeps only in-frame clonotypes and omits some of them. The sample records 100,000 to 150,000 clones, around 89% being singletons. Specimen: blood. All receptors come from a man aged 50 or older in good health.

In the case of this clone: A read error may produce the germline difference seen at one junction end. The CDR3, as DNA: TGTGCCAGCAGACAAGAAGGTTCTTACGAGCAGTACTTC. As protein: CASRQEGSYEQYF. This rearrangement joins TRBV3-1 (or the pseudogene TRBV3-2) to TRBJ2-7; D gene uncertain. The CDR3 length is 13 residues. Germline V gives CDR1 LGHDT, CDR2 YNNKEL (reference sequence).

This chain uses TRBV18 with TRBJ2-3, with 10 bases aligning to TRBD2. The germline V gene has CDR1 KGHSH and CDR2 LQKENI. The CDR3 has 16 amino acids. Trimming cost V 6 bases and J 5 bases; bases outside gene matches: 11. CDR3 loop: CASSLVSGGAGDTQYF. The CDR3 region has the DNA TGTGCCAGCTCCCTCGTGAGCGGGGGGGCAGGAGATACGCAGTATTTT.

This chain joins TRBV4-1 and TRBJ2-1; D is perhaps TRBD1 (5 bases). V was cut by 3 bases and J by 0 bases, with 9 bases left in between. The germline CDR1 and CDR2 sequences are MGHRA and YSYEKL. The CDR3 sequence is 15 residues long. The CDR3 DNA reads as TGCGCCAGCAGCCAGCGACAGAGCTCCTACAATGAGCAGTTCTTC. Translation gives CASSQRQSSYNEQFF.

This sequence joins TRBV6-6 and TRBJ2-1; no reliable D call. With 6 bases removed from V and 6 bases from J, the gap between germline ends came to 9 bases. CDR1 MNHNY and CDR2 SVGAGI come from the germline V gene (reference sequence). This CDR3 contains 12 residues. CDR3 nucleotides: TGTGCCAGCAGCCCCGCCCGCAATGAGCAGTTCTTC. Residues: CASSPARNEQFF.

Notes on this clone: Other DNA sequences in this specimen translate into the identical CDR3. V gene TRBV12-3 or TRBV12-4 combines with J gene TRBJ2-7; no firm D call. The CDR3 is 12 amino acids. Trimming left V 6 bases short and J 5 bases short, with 11 bases between. For the CDR3, the DNA is TGTGCCAGCAGCCTGGCCGGTAACGAGCAGTACTTC. This translates into CASSLAGNEQYF.

The chain couples TRBV7-2 to TRBJ1-2, with 7 nucleotides matching TRBD1. After removal of 5 bases from V and 5 bases from J, the junction contained 5 bases not matched to a gene. This CDR3 contains 13 residues. In germline, CDR1 is SGHTA, CDR2 FQGNSA. CDR3 region: CASSPGQFYGYTF. The DNA for the CDR3 is TGTGCCAGCAGCCCGGGACAGTTTTATGGCTACACCTTC.